This TCR beta chain derives from a study of somatic mutations in cytotoxic T cells in rheumatoid arthritis listed by TCRdb under 2017. Turning to the overall study: Peripheral blood (approximately 32 ml EDTA) was collected from patients immediately after diagnosis and before any treatment began. A total of some 62 rheumatoid arthritis patients and about 20 healthy controls underwent TCRB deep sequencing. Some V beta antibody-stained T-cell populations were flow-sorted on a FACSAria II or Sony SH800 at nearly 100% purity, and sorted V beta1+ cells also underwent TCRB sequencing. In newly diagnosed rheumatoid arthritis without treatment, the study examined if expanded CD8+ T-cell clones harbor somatic mutations, relying on TCRB deep sequencing to characterize clonality. Median age was essentially the same in the patient group and the control group. Results the study describes overall, beyond this receptor: Rheumatoid arthritis patients and age-matched healthy controls did not significantly differ in CD8+ T-cell clonality. The expanded CD8+ clones had unknown antigen targets, and not appearing in virus-specific databases did not rule out that they were virus-specific. The largest CD8+ clone made up more than 20% of CD8+ cells in about an eighth of the roughly 60 patients, and blood and synovial fluid shared several identical CD8+ TCRB sequences. An increase of CD8+ clonality with age was seen in patients (Spearman r=0.49) but not in healthy controls.

Positive magnetic bead selection on an AutoMACS was used to isolate CD4+ and CD8+ cells, with flow cytometry used to check purity. After a first flow cytometry screen using a TCR V beta antibody panel, clonal expansions were characterized through TCRB deep sequencing of sorted CD8+ fractions. Ficoll-Paque PLUS density gradient separation was used to isolate peripheral blood mononuclear cells. Using Nucleospin Tissue or Tissue XS kits, DNA was extracted from CD4-enriched, CD8-enriched or PBMC samples, with quantification by a Qubit 2.0 fluorometer. Regarding this clone: Its recognized antigen is unknown. One base away there is no much larger clone; base qualities are not given.

Genomic DNA underwent TCRB CDR3 sequencing using the immunoSEQ assay. The paper's processing steps were these. When patient CD8+ clones exceeding 1% were checked against published virus-specific TCRB sequences, only a few matched. Only productive TCRB rearrangements were included in the analyses. Defining a clone by its unique TCRB CDR3 sequence, the study calculated clonality as a productive clonality index derived from Shannon entropy. The template counts of each clone relative to the total templates per sample were used to calculate repertoire overlap between two samples. V-gene usage from TCRB sequencing and V-gene usage measured by flow cytometry were correlated (Spearman r of around 0.6). TCRdb obtained this table from immuneACCESS and retained in-frame rearrangements with V and J assigned. These tables miss some clones; where compared with another copy, unresolved V genes account for less than half of the shortfall, and the remainder is unexplained. D and trimming were read from the DNA, whereas the V and J calls and clone size are those reported in that table. Across this sample there are some 30,000 clones, with around 87% seen only once. Approximately 9.4% of the sample is in the top ten clones.

Input material: CD8+ T cells sorted from blood. The origin of this receptor is an adult with rheumatoid arthritis.

The CDR3 protein sequence reads: CASSATGSPYNEQFF. The sequenced DNA is TGTGCCAGCAGCGCCACAGGGTCCCCATACAATGAGCAGTTCTTC. The sequence joins TRBV7-3 to TRBJ2-1; 6 matching bases give a weak D call of TRBD1. The CDR3 runs 15 residues from the cysteine to the phenylalanine. The sequence is cut down to CDR3 DNA, 45 bases in frame from base 1. CDR1 and CDR2 were assigned from the germline V gene as SGHTA and FQGTGA. Trimming removed 5 bases from V and 4 bases from J, leaving 15 bases between the germline ends.